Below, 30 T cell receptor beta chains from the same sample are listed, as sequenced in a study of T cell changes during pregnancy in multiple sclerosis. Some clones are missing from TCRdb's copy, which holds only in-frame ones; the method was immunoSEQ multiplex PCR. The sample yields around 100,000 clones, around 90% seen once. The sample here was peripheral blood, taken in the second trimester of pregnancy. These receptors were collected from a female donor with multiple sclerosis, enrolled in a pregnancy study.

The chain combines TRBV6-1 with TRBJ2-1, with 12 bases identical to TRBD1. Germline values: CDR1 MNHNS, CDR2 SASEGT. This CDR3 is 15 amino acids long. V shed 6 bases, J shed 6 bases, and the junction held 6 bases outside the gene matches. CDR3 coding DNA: TGTGCCAGCAGACCCGGGACAGGGGGCCGCAATGAGCAGTTCTTC. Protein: CASRPGTGGRNEQFF.

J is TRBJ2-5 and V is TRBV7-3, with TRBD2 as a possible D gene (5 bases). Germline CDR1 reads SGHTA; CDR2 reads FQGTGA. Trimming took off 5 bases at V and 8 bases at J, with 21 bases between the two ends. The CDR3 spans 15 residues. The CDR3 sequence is CASSAVPGGFLTQYF. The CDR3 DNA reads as TGTGCCAGCAGCGCGGTCCCTGGCGGGTTCCTTACCCAGTACTTC.

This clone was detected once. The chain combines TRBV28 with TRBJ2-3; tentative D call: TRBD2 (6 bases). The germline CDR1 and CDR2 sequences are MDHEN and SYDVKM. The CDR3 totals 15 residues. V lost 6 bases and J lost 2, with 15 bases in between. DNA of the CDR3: TGTGCCAGCAGAAATCTCCGGGACTCCACAGATACGCAGTATTTT. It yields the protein CASRNLRDSTDTQYF.

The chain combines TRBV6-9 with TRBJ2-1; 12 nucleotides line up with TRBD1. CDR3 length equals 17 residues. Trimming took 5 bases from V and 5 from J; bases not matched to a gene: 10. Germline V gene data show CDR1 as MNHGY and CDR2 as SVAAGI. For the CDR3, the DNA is TGTGCCAGCAGTAGGGACAGGGGGCGCTTATCTCACAATGAGCAGTTCTTC. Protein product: CASSRDRGRLSHNEQFF.

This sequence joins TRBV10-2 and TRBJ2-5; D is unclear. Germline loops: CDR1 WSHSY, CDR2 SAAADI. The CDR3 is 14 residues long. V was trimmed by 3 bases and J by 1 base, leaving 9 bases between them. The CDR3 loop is CASSDSYAQETQYF. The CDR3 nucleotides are TGCGCCAGCAGTGACTCCTACGCCCAAGAGACCCAGTACTTC.

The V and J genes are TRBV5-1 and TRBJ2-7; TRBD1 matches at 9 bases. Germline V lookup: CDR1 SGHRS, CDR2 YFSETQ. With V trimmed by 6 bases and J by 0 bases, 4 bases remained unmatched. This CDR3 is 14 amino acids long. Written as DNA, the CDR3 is TGCGCCAGCAAGGGACAGGGAATCTCCTACGAGCAGTACTTC. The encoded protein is CASKGQGISYEQYF.

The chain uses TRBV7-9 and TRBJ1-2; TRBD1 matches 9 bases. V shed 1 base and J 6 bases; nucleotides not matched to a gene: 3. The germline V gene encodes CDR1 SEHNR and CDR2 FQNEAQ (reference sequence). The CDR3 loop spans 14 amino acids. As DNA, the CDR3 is TGTGCCAGCAGCTTAGTGGACAGGGGCCATGGCTACACCTTC. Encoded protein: CASSLVDRGHGYTF.

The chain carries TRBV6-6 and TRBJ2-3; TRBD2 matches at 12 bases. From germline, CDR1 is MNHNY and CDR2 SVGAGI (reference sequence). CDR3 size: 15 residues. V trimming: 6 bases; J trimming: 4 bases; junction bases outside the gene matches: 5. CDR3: CASSPLAGGADTQYF. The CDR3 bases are TGTGCCAGCAGCCCCCTAGCGGGAGGGGCAGATACGCAGTATTTT.

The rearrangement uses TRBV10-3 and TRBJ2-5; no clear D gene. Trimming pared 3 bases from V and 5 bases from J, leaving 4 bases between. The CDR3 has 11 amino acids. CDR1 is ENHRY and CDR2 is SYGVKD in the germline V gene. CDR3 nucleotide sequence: TGTGCCATCAGTGATCTGGAGACCCAGTACTTC. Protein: CAISDLETQYF.

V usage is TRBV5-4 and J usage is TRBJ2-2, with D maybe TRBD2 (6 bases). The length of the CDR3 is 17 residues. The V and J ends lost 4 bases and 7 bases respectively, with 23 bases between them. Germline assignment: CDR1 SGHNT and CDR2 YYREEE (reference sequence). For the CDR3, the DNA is TGTGCCAGCAGCCTAGACCTGGCTACCTCGGGGGACGGGGAGCTGTTTTTT. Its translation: CASSLDLATSGDGELFF.

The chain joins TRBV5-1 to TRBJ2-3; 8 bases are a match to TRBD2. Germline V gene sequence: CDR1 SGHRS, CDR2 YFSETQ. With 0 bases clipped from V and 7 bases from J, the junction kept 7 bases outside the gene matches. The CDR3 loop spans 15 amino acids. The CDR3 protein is CASSLASSGANTQYF. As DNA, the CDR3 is TGCGCCAGCAGCTTGGCAAGTAGCGGGGCAAATACGCAGTATTTT.

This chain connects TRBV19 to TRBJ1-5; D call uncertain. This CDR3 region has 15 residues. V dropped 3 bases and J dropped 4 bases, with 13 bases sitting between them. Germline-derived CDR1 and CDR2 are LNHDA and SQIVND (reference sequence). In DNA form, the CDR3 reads TGTGCCAGTAGTATTCGGGCAGGCGGGAATCAGCCCCAGCATTTT. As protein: CASSIRAGGNQPQHF.

The CDR3: CASSPRGLPDIYGYTF. CDR3 DNA: TGTGCCAGCAGCCCCCGGGGACTCCCCGACATCTATGGCTACACCTTC. The chain joins TRBV9 to TRBJ1-2, with a tentative D call TRBD1 (5 bases). The V end lost 4 bases, the J end lost 4 bases, and 20 bases lay between the germline ends. Germline assignment: CDR1 SGDLS and CDR2 YYNGEE. CDR3 length: 16 residues.

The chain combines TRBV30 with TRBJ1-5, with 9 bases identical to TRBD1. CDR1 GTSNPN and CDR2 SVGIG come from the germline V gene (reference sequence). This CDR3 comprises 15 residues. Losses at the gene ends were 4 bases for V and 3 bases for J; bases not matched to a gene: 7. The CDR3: CAWKDRGRDNQPQHF. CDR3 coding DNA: TGTGCCTGGAAGGACAGGGGTCGTGACAATCAGCCCCAGCATTTT.

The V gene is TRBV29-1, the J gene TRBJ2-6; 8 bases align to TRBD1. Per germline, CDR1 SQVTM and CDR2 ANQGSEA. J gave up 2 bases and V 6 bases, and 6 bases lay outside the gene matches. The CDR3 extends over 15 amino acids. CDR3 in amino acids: CSVKDRGPGANVLTF. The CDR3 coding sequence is TGCAGCGTAAAAGACAGGGGCCCTGGGGCCAACGTCCTGACTTTC.

This CDR3 is CASSAGTEQETQYF. The CDR3 nucleotides read TGTGCCAGCAGCGCGGGGACAGAACAAGAGACCCAGTACTTC. This rearrangement joins TRBV5-4 to TRBJ2-5; D may be TRBD1 (7 bases). The germline V and J ends were trimmed by 4 bases and 2 bases, with 12 bases remaining between them. Germline CDR1 SGHNT, CDR2 YYREEE (reference sequence). This CDR3 is 14 amino acids long.

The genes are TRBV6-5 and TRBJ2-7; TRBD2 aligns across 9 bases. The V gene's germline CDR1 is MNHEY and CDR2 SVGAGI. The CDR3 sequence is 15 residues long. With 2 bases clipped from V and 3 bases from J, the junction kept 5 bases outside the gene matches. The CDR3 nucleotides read TGTGCCAGCAGTTACGGTAGCGGGAGATTCTACGAGCAGTACTTC. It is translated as CASSYGSGRFYEQYF.

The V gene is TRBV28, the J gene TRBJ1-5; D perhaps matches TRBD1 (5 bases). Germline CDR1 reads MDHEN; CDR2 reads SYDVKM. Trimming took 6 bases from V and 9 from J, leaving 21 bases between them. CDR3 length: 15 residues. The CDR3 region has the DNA TGTGCCAGCAGCCTCACAGGAACTCAATCATGGCCCCAGCATTTT. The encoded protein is CASSLTGTQSWPQHF. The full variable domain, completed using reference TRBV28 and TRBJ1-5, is DVKVTQSSRYLVKRTGEKVFLECVQDMDHENMFWYRQDPGLGLRLIYFSYDVKMKEKGDIPEGYSVSREKKERFSLILESASTNQTSMYLCASSLTGTQSWPQHFGDGTRLSIL.

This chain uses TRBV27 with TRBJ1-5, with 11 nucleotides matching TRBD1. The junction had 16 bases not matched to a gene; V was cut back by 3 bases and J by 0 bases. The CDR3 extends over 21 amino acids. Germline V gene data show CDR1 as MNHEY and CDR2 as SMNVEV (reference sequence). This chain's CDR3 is CASSFQPPDRGQSYSNQPQHF. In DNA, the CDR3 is TGTGCCAGCAGTTTCCAGCCCCCGGACAGGGGGCAAAGCTATAGCAATCAGCCCCAGCATTTT.

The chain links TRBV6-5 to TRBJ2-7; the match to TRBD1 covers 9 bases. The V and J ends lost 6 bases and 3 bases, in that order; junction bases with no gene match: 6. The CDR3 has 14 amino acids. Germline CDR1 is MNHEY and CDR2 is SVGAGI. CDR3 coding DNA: TGTGCCAGCAGCCTCCGGGGACAGGGCTACGAGCAGTACTTC. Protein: CASSLRGQGYEQYF.

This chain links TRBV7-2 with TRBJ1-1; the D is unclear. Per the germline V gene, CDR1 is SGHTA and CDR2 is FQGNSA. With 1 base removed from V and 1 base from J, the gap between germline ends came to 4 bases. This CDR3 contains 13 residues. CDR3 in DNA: TGTGCCAGCAGCTTAGGACAGAACACTGAAGCTTTCTTT. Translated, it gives CASSLGQNTEAFF.

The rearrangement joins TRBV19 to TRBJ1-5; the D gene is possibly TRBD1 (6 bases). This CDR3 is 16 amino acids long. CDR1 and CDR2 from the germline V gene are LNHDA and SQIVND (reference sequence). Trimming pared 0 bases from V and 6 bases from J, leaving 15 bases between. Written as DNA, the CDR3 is TGTGCCAGTAGTATAGAACCCCGGGGAGGGGGTCAGCCCCAGCATTTT. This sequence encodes CASSIEPRGGGQPQHF.

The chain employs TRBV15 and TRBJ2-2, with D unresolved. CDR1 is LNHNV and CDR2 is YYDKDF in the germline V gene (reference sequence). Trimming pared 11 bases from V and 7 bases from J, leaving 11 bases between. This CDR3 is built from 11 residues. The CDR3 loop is CAFQDNGELFF. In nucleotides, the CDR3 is TGTGCCTTCCAGGATAACGGGGAGCTGTTTTTT. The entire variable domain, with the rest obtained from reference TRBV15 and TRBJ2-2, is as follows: DAMVIQNPRYQVTQFGKPVTLSCSQTLNHNVMYWYQQKSSQAPKLLFHYYDKDFNNEADTPDNFQSRRPNTSFCFLDIRSPGLGDTAMYLCAFQDNGELFFGEGSRLTVL.

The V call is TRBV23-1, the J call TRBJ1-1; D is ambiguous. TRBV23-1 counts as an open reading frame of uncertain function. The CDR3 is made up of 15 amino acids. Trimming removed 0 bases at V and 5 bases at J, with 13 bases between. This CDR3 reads CASSQSERVVTEAFF. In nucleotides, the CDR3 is TGCGCCAGCAGTCAATCGGAGAGGGTTGTGACTGAAGCTTTCTTT.

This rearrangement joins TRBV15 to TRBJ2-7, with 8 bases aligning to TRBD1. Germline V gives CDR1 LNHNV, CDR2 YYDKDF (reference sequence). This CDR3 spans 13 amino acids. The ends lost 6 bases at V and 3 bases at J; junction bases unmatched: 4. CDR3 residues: CATSRQGNYEQYF. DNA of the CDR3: TGTGCCACCAGTCGACAGGGGAACTACGAGCAGTACTTC.

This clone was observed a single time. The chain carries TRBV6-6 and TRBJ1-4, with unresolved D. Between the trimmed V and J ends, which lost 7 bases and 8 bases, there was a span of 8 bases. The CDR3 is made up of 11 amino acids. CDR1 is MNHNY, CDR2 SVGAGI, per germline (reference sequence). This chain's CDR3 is CASTQREKLFF. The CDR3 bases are TGTGCCAGCACCCAGAGGGAAAAACTGTTTTTT.

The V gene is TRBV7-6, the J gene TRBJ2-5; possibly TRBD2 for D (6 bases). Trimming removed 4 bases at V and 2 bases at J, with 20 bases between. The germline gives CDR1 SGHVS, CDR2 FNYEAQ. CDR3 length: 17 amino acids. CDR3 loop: CASSYSGGPGPQETQYF. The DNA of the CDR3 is TGTGCCAGCAGCTACAGCGGAGGGCCGGGTCCACAAGAGACCCAGTACTTC.

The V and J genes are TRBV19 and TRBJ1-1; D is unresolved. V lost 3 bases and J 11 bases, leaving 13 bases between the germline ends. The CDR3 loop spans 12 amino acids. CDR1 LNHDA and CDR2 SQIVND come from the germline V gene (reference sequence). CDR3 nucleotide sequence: TGTGCCAGTAGTATCGTACTAGGCCGGGCTTTCTTT. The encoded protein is CASSIVLGRAFF.

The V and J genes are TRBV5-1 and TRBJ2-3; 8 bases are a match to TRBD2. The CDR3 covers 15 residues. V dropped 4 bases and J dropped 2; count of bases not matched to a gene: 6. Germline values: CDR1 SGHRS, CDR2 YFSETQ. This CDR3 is CASSLGLAVTDTQYF. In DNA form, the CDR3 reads TGCGCCAGCAGCCTTGGACTAGCAGTCACAGATACGCAGTATTTT.

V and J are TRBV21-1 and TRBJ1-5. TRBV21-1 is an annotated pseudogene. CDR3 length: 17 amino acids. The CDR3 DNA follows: TGTGCCAGCAGCAACGCCCCAGGCCGGGGGGGCAATCAGCCCCAGCATTTT. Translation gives CASSNAPGRGGNQPQHF.